One and the same sample provided the 32 T cell receptor beta chains below, sequenced in a study of identical twins. Via MiXCR, TCRdb re-called the 5' RACE reads, giving one row per CDR3 protein. The table lists 1.5 million to 2 million distinct CDR3 sequences, about 30% of them singletons. Sequencing used cord blood. Receptors were obtained from a newborn girl in good health.

The chain links TRBV27 to TRBJ1-2; TRBD1 is a possible D gene (5 bases). The CDR3 has 15 residues. V lost 2 bases and J 5 bases, leaving 15 bases between the germline ends. Germline V lookup: CDR1 MNHEY, CDR2 SMNVEV (reference sequence). The CDR3 DNA reads as TGTGCCAGCAGTTTAAAAGGGGCTACTTCTTATGGCTACACCTTC. This codes for CASSLKGATSYGYTF.

There are a few counts of this clonotype. The genes are TRBV20-1 and TRBJ1-5; TRBD1 might be the D (5 bases). CDR1 is DFQATT, CDR2 SNEGSKA, per germline (reference sequence). Trimming left V 5 bases short and J 5 bases short, with 19 bases between. This CDR3 contains 15 residues. Here the CDR3 reads CSAGTGGVGYQPQHF. The DNA of the CDR3 is TGCAGTGCTGGCACGGGGGGGGTAGGGTATCAGCCCCAGCATTTT.

The chain combines TRBV25-1 with TRBJ2-3; D is ambiguous. Germline lookup yields CDR1 MGHDK and CDR2 SYGVNS. This CDR3 has 14 amino acids. With 2 bases removed from V and 0 bases from J, the gap between germline ends came to 6 bases. The DNA of the CDR3 is TGTGCCAGCAGTGAAAAAGACAGCACAGATACGCAGTATTTT. Residues: CASSEKDSTDTQYF.

The V call is TRBV20-1, the J call TRBJ2-3; 9 nucleotides line up with TRBD2. This CDR3 contains 14 residues. The J segment lost 4 bases and the V segment lost 6 bases, leaving 8 bases of the junction unmatched. Germline V gene lookup returns CDR1 DFQATT and CDR2 SNEGSKA (reference sequence). The CDR3 coding sequence is TGCAGTGCATTAGCGGGGGCTAGCGCAGATACGCAGTATTTT. Translation gives CSALAGASADTQYF.

This chain uses TRBV5-4 with TRBJ2-7, with TRBD2 identical over 9 bases. Germline assignment: CDR1 SGHNT and CDR2 YYREEE (reference sequence). V lost 4 bases, J lost 0 bases, and 5 bases stayed unmatched. This CDR3 contains 15 residues. The CDR3 loop is CASSIAGEGSYEQYF. In nucleotides, the CDR3 is TGTGCCAGCAGCATAGCGGGAGAAGGCTCCTACGAGCAGTACTTC.

The chain has TRBV29-1 and TRBJ1-3; no clear D. CDR1 is SQVTM, CDR2 ANQGSEA, per germline. The CDR3 runs 13 residues. The V gene lost 2 bases and the J gene lost 0 bases, with 5 bases spanning the gap. CDR3 residues: CSVELYSGNTIYF. The CDR3 DNA is TGCAGCGTTGAACTGTACTCTGGAAACACCATATATTTT.

The table lists this clonotype with a few counts. The CDR3 DNA follows: TGTGCCAGCGTAGTGTCACCCGGGAAGACCCAGTACTTC. Amino acid sequence: CASVVSPGKTQYF. The chain couples TRBV7-2 to TRBJ2-5, with D possibly TRBD2 on 5 matching bases. This CDR3 comprises 13 residues. The V and J ends lost 8 bases and 6 bases respectively, with 16 bases between them. Germline lookup yields CDR1 SGHTA and CDR2 FQGNSA.

This clonotype was recorded a few times. The chain has TRBV2 and TRBJ1-2, with D possibly TRBD1 on 6 matching bases. V was pared by 3 bases and J by 1 base, with 9 bases between. Germline V gene lookup returns CDR1 SNHLY and CDR2 FYNNEI. The CDR3 runs to 14 residues. CDR3 sequence reads: CASSEGHFNYGYTF. The CDR3 DNA reads as TGTGCCAGCAGTGAGGGACACTTTAACTATGGCTACACCTTC.

In DNA form, the CDR3 reads TGTGCCAGCAGTGGGAGCGGGGGTGGAGAGACCCAGTACTTC. Translating it yields CASSGSGGGETQYF. The gene calls are TRBV12-3 or TRBV12-4 and TRBJ2-5; TRBD2 agrees at 8 bases. With V trimmed by 5 bases and J by 4 bases, 6 bases remained unmatched. This CDR3 spans 14 amino acids.

Here the CDR3 reads CASSLKAANTEAFF. The DNA of the CDR3 is TGTGCCAGCAGCTTAAAGGCAGCGAACACTGAAGCTTTCTTT. This chain joins TRBV7-9 and TRBJ1-1; no clear D gene. Looked up from germline, CDR1 is SEHNR and CDR2 is FQNEAQ (reference sequence). The CDR3 runs to 14 residues. Trimming cost V 2 bases and J 1 base, with 8 bases left between them.

This clonotype was seen once. The junction and the germline gene differ at one end; a read error may be behind it. V and J are TRBV29-1 and TRBJ2-1; perhaps TRBD2 as D (5 bases). CDR1 SQVTM and CDR2 ANQGSEA come from the germline V gene. This CDR3 comprises 12 residues. CDR3 nucleotides: TGCAGCGTTGGGCGGGCATACAATGGGCAGTTCTTC. It yields the protein CSVGRAYNGQFF.

This clonotype appeared a few times. This chain's CDR3 is CASSLAQRLAGYNEQFF. Written as DNA, the CDR3 is TGTGCCAGCAGTTTAGCCCAGAGACTAGCGGGGTACAATGAGCAGTTCTTC. The gene calls are TRBV12-3 or TRBV12-4 and TRBJ2-1; 11 nucleotides align to TRBD2. After removal of 0 bases from V and 4 bases from J, the junction contained 5 bases not matched to a gene. There are 17 residues in the CDR3.

This chain links TRBV28 with TRBJ2-2; 13 bases are a match to TRBD2. CDR1 and CDR2 from the germline V gene are MDHEN and SYDVKM. This CDR3 spans 14 amino acids. The V segment lost 5 bases and the J segment 11 bases; nucleotides outside the gene matches: 5. The CDR3 coding sequence is TGTGCCAGCAGTCCGCGACTAGCGGGAGGCGAGCTGTTTTTT. This translates into CASSPRLAGGELFF.

V usage is TRBV13 and J usage is TRBJ2-7; 15 positions match TRBD2. The closer fit of TRBJ2-4 to the DNA end suggests the J call may be wrong. This CDR3 spans 14 amino acids. Germline values: CDR1 PRHDT, CDR2 FYEKMQ (reference sequence). The CDR3 spells CASSAGLAGGIQYF. In DNA form, the CDR3 reads TGTGCCAGCAGCGCGGGACTAGCGGGGGGCATTCAGTACTTC.

This clonotype was seen at least ten times. This chain connects TRBV5-1 to TRBJ2-1; perhaps TRBD2 as D (5 bases). Germline V gene lookup returns CDR1 SGHRS and CDR2 YFSETQ. The V gene lost 5 bases and the J gene lost 2 bases, with 11 bases spanning the gap. This CDR3 comprises 14 residues. As DNA, the CDR3 is TGCGCCAGCAGTTACGGGGAAACCTACAATGAGCAGTTCTTC. The encoded protein is CASSYGETYNEQFF.

This chain links TRBV10-3 with TRBJ1-2; D possibly corresponds to TRBD1 (6 bases). The length of the CDR3 is 13 residues. V was shortened by 4 bases and J by 4 bases, with 10 bases between the two germline ends. The V gene's germline CDR1 is ENHRY and CDR2 SYGVKD. CDR3 loop: CAISGTDLYGYTF. CDR3 coding DNA: TGTGCCATCAGTGGGACAGACCTCTATGGCTACACCTTC.

The chain employs TRBV6-1 and TRBJ2-7, with D possibly TRBD2 on 7 matching bases. The V end was cut by 8 bases, the J end by 0 bases, with 17 bases between. Germline V CDR1 and CDR2: MNHNS, SASEGT. The CDR3 has 15 residues. The DNA of the CDR3 is TGTGCCAGCCGAAGGAGCGGGACACACTCCTACGAGCAGTACTTC. This gives the protein CASRRSGTHSYEQYF.

The genes are TRBV10-1 and TRBJ2-1; 8 positions match TRBD2. The CDR3 extends over 17 amino acids. Looked up from germline, CDR1 is WNHNN and CDR2 is SYGVQD (reference sequence). J was trimmed by 4 bases and V by 3 bases; bases with no gene match: 11. In DNA, the CDR3 is TGCGCCAGCAGTGATGTATTGGGCGGGGGGCCTTACAATGAGCAGTTCTTC. Its protein is CASSDVLGGGPYNEQFF.

The chain links TRBV12-3 or TRBV12-4 to TRBJ2-3; 11 nucleotides line up with TRBD2. This CDR3 is 16 amino acids long. Trimming took 5 bases from V and 3 from J; bases not matched to a gene: 7. CDR3 coding DNA: TGTGCCAGCAGTACTTTAGCGGGGGGGACTACAGATACGCAGTATTTT. Translation: CASSTLAGGTTDTQYF.

As regards this clonotype: A read error is likely, as this CDR3 ends without the conserved phenylalanine or tryptophan. CDR3 bases: TGTGCCAGCAGCCAAGATCTGGTTTTAGGACAGCCCCAGCATCTT. Translated, it gives CASSQDLVLGQPQHL. The V and J genes are TRBV3-1 and TRBJ1-5; no reliable D call. Germline V lookup: CDR1 LGHDT, CDR2 YNNKEL (reference sequence). The CDR3 spans 15 residues. Trimming removed 0 bases at V and 7 bases at J, with 13 bases between.

This chain links TRBV2 with TRBJ2-3; maybe TRBD2 (5 bases). The V gene lost 3 bases and the J gene lost 0 bases, with 10 bases spanning the gap. This CDR3 contains 15 residues. Looked up from germline, CDR1 is SNHLY and CDR2 is FYNNEI. CDR3 sequence: CASSEELVSTDTQYF. CDR3 DNA sequence: TGTGCCAGCAGTGAGGAACTAGTAAGCACAGATACGCAGTATTTT.

This chain connects TRBV12-3 or TRBV12-4 to TRBJ2-5; D is ambiguous. The V end lost 5 bases, the J end lost 1 base, and 17 bases lay between the germline ends. The CDR3 spans 16 residues. CDR3 in amino acids: CASSPKLYPAQETQYF. As DNA, the CDR3 is TGTGCCAGCAGTCCCAAACTGTACCCAGCCCAAGAGACCCAGTACTTC.

On this clonotype: Mismatch with germline at one junction end may stem from a read error. The chain joins TRBV7-2 to TRBJ2-3; 8 bases fit TRBD1. The CDR3 length is 15 residues. Germline CDR1 is SGHTA and CDR2 is FQGNSA. DNA for the CDR3: TGTGCCAGCAGCTCGGACAGGGTCAGGTCAGATACGCTGTATTTT. Translated: CASSSDRVRSDTLYF.

This clonotype was counted only a few times. The chain recombines TRBV12-3 or TRBV12-4 with TRBJ2-1; 8 nucleotides align to TRBD2. The better agreement between TRBJ2-7 and the DNA end casts doubt on the J call. This CDR3 is built from 15 residues. The DNA of the CDR3 is TGTGCCAGCAGGCTTAGCGGGACCGGCTACAATGAGCAGTACTTC. Encoded protein: CASRLSGTGYNEQYF.

This rearrangement joins TRBV20-1 to TRBJ2-1; 10 bases align to TRBD2. Germline CDR1 is DFQATT and CDR2 is SNEGSKA (reference sequence). The V segment lost 4 bases and the J segment 3 bases; nucleotides outside the gene matches: 12. CDR3 length equals 17 residues. The CDR3 here is CSATERGGLWLYNEQFF. CDR3 sequence (DNA): TGCAGTGCTACAGAGCGGGGGGGCCTGTGGCTCTACAATGAGCAGTTCTTC.

This chain joins TRBV28 and TRBJ2-7; weak D call: TRBD1 (6 bases). The CDR3 is made up of 14 amino acids. With 7 bases removed from V and 2 bases from J, the gap between germline ends came to 15 bases. CDR1 and CDR2 from the germline V gene are MDHEN and SYDVKM. The CDR3: CASNPRTETYEQYF. As DNA, the CDR3 is TGTGCCAGCAACCCCCGGACAGAAACCTACGAGCAGTACTTC. Combining the CDR3 with reference TRBV28 and TRBJ2-7 gives the whole variable domain DVKVTQSSRYLVKRTGEKVFLECVQDMDHENMFWYRQDPGLGLRLIYFSYDVKMKEKGDIPEGYSVSREKKERFSLILESASTNQTSMYLCASNPRTETYEQYFGPGTRLTVT.

The rearrangement links TRBV10-3 to TRBJ2-3; D uncertain. The CDR3 has 14 amino acids. Per germline, CDR1 ENHRY and CDR2 SYGVKD. V lost 0 bases, J lost 3 bases, and 7 bases lay in between. The DNA of the CDR3 is TGTGCCATCAGTGAGTCGAGCAAGACAGATACGCAGTATTTT. This sequence encodes CAISESSKTDTQYF.

The V and J genes are TRBV18 and TRBJ1-1; D not resolved. V lost 0 bases to trimming and J lost 2 bases, with 7 bases between them. Germline V gene sequence: CDR1 KGHSH, CDR2 LQKENI. This CDR3 comprises 14 residues. The CDR3 nucleotides read TGTGCCAGCTCACCACCGATCCCCAACACTGAAGCTTTCTTT. Translated, it gives CASSPPIPNTEAFF.

The chain combines TRBV7-2 with TRBJ1-4; D uncertain. The V gene lost 5 bases and the J gene lost 7 bases, with 17 bases spanning the gap. Germline-derived CDR1 and CDR2 are SGHTA and FQGNSA. CDR3 length: 15 amino acids. Here the CDR3 reads CASSPRRLFGEKLFF. CDR3 in DNA: TGTGCCAGCAGCCCTAGAAGACTTTTCGGTGAAAAACTGTTTTTT.

This sequence joins TRBV2 and TRBJ2-1, with 9 positions matching TRBD2. The end of the DNA aligns better with TRBJ2-7, so the J call may be wrong. CDR1 is SNHLY and CDR2 is FYNNEI in the germline V gene. CDR3 size: 15 residues. CDR3 sequence reads: CASVVSGSSYNEQYF. DNA of the CDR3: TGTGCCAGCGTAGTTAGCGGGAGCTCCTACAATGAGCAGTACTTC.

The table lists this clonotype with a few counts. V usage is TRBV20-1 and J usage is TRBJ2-5, with D possibly being TRBD2 (5 bases). Trimming took 0 bases from V and 7 from J, leaving 15 bases between them. The length of the CDR3 is 14 residues. The germline V gene has CDR1 DFQATT and CDR2 SNEGSKA (reference sequence). CDR3 nucleotide sequence: TGCAGTGCTAGAGATCCCCCTAGCCGGGGGACCCAGTACTTC. Its translation: CSARDPPSRGTQYF.

This clonotype showed up many times. The V call is TRBV27, the J call TRBJ2-5; D gene uncertain. This CDR3 region has 13 residues. Germline V gives CDR1 MNHEY, CDR2 SMNVEV (reference sequence). The germline V and J ends were trimmed by 1 base and 2 bases, with 5 bases remaining between them. This CDR3 reads CASSLFAQETQYF. In nucleotides, the CDR3 is TGTGCCAGCAGTTTATTTGCGCAAGAGACCCAGTACTTC.